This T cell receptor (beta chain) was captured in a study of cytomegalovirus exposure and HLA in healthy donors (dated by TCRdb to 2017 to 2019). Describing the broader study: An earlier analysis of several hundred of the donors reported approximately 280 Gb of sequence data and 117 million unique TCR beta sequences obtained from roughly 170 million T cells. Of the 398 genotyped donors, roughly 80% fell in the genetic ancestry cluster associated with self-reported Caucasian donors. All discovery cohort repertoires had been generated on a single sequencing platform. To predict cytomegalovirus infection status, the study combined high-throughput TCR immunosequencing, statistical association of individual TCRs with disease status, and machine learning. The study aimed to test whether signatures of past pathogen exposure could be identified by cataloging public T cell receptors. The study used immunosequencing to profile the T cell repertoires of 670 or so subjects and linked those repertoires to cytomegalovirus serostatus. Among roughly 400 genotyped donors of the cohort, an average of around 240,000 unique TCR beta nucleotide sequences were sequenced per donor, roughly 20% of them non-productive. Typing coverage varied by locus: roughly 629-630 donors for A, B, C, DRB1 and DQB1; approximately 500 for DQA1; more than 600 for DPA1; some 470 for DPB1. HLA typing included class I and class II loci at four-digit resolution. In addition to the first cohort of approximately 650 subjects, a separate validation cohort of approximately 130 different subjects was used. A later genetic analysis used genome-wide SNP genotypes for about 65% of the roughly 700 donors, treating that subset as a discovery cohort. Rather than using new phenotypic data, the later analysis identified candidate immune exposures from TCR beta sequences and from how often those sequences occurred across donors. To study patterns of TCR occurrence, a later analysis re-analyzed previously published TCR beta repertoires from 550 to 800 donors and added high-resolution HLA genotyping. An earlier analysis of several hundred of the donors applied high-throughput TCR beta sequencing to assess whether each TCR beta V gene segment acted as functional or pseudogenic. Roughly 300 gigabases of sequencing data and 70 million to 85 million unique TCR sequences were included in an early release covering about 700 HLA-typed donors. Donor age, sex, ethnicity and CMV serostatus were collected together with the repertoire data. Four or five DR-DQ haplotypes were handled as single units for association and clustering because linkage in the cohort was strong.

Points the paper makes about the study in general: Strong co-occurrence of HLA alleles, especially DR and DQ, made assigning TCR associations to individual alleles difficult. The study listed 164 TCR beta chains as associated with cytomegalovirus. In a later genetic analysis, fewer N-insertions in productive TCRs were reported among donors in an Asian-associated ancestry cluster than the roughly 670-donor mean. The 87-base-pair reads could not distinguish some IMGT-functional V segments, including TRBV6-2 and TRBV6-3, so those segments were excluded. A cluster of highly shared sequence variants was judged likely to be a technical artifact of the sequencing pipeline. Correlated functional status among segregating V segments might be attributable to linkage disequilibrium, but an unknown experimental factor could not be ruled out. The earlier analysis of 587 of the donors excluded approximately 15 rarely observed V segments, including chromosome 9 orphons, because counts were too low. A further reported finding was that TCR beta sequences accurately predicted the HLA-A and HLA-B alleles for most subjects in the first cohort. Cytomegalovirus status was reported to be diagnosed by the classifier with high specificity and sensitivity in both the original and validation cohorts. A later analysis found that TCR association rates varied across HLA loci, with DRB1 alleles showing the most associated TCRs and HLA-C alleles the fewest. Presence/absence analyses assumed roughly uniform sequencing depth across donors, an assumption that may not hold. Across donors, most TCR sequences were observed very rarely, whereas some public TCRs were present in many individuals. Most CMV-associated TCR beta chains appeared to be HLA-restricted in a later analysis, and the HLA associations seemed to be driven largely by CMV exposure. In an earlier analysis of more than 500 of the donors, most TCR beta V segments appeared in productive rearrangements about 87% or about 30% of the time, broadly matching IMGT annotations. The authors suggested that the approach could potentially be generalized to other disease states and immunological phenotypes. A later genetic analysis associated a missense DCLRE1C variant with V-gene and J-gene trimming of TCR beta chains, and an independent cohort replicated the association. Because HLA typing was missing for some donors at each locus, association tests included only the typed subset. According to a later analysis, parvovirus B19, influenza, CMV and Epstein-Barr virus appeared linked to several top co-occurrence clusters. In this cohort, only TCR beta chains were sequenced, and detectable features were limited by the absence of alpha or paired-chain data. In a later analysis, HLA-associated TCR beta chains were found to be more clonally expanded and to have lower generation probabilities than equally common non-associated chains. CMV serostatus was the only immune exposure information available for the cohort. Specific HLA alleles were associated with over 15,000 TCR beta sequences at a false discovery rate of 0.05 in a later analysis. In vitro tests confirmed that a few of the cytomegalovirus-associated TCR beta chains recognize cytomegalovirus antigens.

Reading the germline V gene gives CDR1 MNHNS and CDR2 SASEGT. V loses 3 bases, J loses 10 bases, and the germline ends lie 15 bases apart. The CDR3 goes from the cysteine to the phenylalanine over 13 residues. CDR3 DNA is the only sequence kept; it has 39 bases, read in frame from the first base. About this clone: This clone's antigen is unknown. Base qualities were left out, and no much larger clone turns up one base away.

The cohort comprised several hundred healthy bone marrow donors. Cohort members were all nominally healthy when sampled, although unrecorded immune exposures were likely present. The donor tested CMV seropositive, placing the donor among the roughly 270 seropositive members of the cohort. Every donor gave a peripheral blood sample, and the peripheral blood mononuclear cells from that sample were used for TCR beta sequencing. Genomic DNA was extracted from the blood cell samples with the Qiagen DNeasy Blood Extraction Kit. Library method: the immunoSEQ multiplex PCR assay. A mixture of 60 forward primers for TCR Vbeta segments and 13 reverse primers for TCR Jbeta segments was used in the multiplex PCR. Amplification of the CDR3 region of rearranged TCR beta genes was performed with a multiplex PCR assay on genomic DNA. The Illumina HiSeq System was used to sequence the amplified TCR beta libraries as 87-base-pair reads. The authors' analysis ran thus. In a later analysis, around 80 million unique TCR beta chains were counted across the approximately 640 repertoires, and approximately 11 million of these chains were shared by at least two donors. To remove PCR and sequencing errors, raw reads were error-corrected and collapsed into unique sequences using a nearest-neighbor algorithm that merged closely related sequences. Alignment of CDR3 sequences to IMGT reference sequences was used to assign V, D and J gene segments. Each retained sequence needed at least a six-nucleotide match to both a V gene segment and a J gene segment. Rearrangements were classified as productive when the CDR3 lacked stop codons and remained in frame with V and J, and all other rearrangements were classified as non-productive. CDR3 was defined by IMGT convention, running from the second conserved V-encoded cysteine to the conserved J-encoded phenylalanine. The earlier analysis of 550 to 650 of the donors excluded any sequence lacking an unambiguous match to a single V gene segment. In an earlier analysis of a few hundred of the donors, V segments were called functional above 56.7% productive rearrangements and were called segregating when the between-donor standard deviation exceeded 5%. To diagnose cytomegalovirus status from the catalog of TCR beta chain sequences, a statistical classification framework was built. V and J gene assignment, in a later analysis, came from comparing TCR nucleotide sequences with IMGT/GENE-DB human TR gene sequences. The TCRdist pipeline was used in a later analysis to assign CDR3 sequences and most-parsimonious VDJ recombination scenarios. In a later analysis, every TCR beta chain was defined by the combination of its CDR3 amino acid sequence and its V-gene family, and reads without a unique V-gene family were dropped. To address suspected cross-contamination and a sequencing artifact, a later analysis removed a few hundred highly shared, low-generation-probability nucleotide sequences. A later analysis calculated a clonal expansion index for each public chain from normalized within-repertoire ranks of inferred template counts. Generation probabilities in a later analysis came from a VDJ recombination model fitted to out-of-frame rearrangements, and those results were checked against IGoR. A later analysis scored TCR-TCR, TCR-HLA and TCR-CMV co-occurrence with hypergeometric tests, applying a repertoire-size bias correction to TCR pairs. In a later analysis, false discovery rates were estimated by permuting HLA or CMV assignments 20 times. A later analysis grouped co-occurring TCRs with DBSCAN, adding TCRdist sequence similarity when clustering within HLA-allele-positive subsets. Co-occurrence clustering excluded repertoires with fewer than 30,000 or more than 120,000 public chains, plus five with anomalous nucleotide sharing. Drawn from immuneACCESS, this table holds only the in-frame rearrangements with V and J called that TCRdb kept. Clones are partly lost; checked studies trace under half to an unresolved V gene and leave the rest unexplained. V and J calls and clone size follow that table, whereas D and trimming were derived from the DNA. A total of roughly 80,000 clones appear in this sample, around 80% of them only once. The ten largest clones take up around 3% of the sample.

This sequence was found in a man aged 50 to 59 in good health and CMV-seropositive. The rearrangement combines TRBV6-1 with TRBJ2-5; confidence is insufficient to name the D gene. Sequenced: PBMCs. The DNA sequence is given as TGTGCCAGCAGTGACCAAAGGAAGGCGGTCCAGTACTTC. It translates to CASSDQRKAVQYF.